This is a list of T cell receptor beta chains from one sample in a study of blood T cell repertoires in COVID-19. The data were produced by immunoSEQ multiplex PCR, yet TCRdb's version contains in-frame clones alone and is incomplete. Among about 280,000 clones listed, about 83% were seen once. Sequences were obtained from peripheral blood. The receptors originated from a woman aged 50 to 65 who had recovered from COVID-19. Each CDR3 is given with its conserved first and last residue. Each record gives: CDR3 protein, CDR3 DNA, V gene, D gene, J gene, clone size. A D gene is named only where the DNA matches it firmly. For some rows the clone size is stated as once, few or many, or as a class when expanded; others skip it.

CASSPLDRAYEQYF TGTGCCAGCAGTCCGCTCGACAGGGCCTACGAGCAGTACTTC TRBV28 TRBD1 TRBJ2-7 -
CASSLNWDRLNTGELFF TGTGCCAGCAGTCTCAATTGGGACAGGCTGAACACCGGGGAGCTGTTTTTT TRBV27 TRBD1 TRBJ2-2 -
CSVGSRTNYGYTF TGCAGCGTTGGGAGTCGAACTAACTATGGCTACACCTTC TRBV29-1 - TRBJ1-2 few
CASSPVAKNIQYF TGTGCCAGCAGCCCCGTAGCCAAAAACATTCAGTACTTC TRBV12-3/TRBV12-4 - TRBJ2-4 -
CASSQGAHTQYF TGTGCCAGCAGCCAAGGGGCACATACGCAGTATTTT TRBV3-1/TRBV3-2 - TRBJ2-3 -
CASSVEAGGGTGELFF TGTGCCAGCAGCGTAGAAGCGGGGGGCGGGACCGGGGAGCTGTTTTTT TRBV9 TRBD2 TRBJ2-2 -
CASSQAPSPQETQYF TGCGCCAGCAGCCAAGCTCCAAGCCCTCAAGAGACCCAGTACTTC TRBV4-3 - TRBJ2-5 -
CAWSVPQVLRNEQFF TGTGCCTGGAGTGTACCCCAAGTCCTGCGGAATGAGCAGTTCTTC TRBV30 - TRBJ2-1 -
CASSSTSTPPVYGYTF TGTGCCAGCAGTTCAACCTCGACACCTCCTGTCTATGGCTACACCTTC TRBV27 - TRBJ1-2 -
CAWSVQEGRTTGELFF TGTGCCTGGAGTGTACAGGAGGGGAGGACTACCGGGGAGCTGTTTTTT TRBV30 - TRBJ2-2 -
CASSYGQSREQYF TGTGCCAGCAGTTATGGGCAGTCTCGCGAGCAGTACTTC TRBV6-2/TRBV6-3 - TRBJ2-7 -
CATHRTGGTDTQYF TGTGCCACCCATCGGACAGGGGGCACAGATACGCAGTATTTT TRBV28 TRBD1 TRBJ2-3 -
CASSGVGASYEQYF TGTGCCAGCAGTGGGGTGGGAGCCTCCTACGAGCAGTACTTC TRBV28 - TRBJ2-7 -
CASSLGDSTEAFF TGTGCCAGCAGCTTAGGGGACAGCACTGAAGCTTTCTTT TRBV7-3 TRBD1 TRBJ1-1 few
CASSPGTGGRAEAFF TGTGCCAGCTCACCCGGGACAGGAGGTAGGGCTGAAGCTTTCTTT TRBV18 TRBD1 TRBJ1-1 -
CASSVAGSYNEQFF TGTGCCAGCAGCGTAGCCGGCTCCTACAATGAGCAGTTCTTC TRBV9 - TRBJ2-1 -
CASSYQGVGTEAFF TGTGCCAGCAGCTACCAGGGGGTCGGCACTGAAGCTTTCTTT TRBV7-9 TRBD1 TRBJ1-1 once
CSVTGGAEQETQYF TGCAGCGTCACCGGGGGGGCCGAACAAGAGACCCAGTACTTC TRBV29-1 TRBD2 TRBJ2-5 -
CASSPGTDTNEKLFF TGTGCCAGCAGCCCAGGGACAGATACTAATGAAAAACTGTTTTTT TRBV7-9 TRBD1 TRBJ1-4 once
CASSPPNRAGELFF TGTGCCAGCTCACCACCGAACAGGGCCGGGGAGCTGTTTTTT TRBV18 - TRBJ2-2 -
CASERGPGEETQYF TGTGCCAGTGAAAGAGGGCCGGGGGAAGAGACCCAGTACTTC TRBV19 - TRBJ2-5 -
CASSLGQGQVYEQYF TGTGCCAGCAGCTTGGGGCAGGGGCAGGTCTACGAGCAGTACTTC TRBV5-5 - TRBJ2-7 -
CASRVGDRIYNEQFF TGTGCCAGCAGGGTGGGGGACAGAATATACAATGAGCAGTTCTTC TRBV6-5 TRBD1 TRBJ2-1 -
CASSKRQGTYEQYF TGTGCCAGCAGCAAAAGACAGGGGACCTACGAGCAGTACTTC TRBV11-3 TRBD1 TRBJ2-7 -
CASSPSPGVKETQYF TGTGCCAGCAGCCCCTCACCGGGGGTGAAAGAGACCCAGTACTTC TRBV4-2 - TRBJ2-5 -
CASSQNREVGTEAFF TGCGCCAGCAGCCAAAACAGGGAAGTTGGCACTGAAGCTTTCTTT TRBV4-3 - TRBJ1-1 -
CASSFSGGKETQYF TGCGCCAGCAGCTTTAGCGGGGGGAAAGAGACCCAGTACTTC TRBV5-1 TRBD2 TRBJ2-5 -
CASSGRETRNEQFF TGTGCCAGCAGTGGGCGGGAGACTAGGAATGAGCAGTTCTTC TRBV25-1 TRBD2 TRBJ2-1 -
CSASLGRGSYEQYF TGCAGTGCTAGTCTTGGCAGGGGCTCCTACGAGCAGTACTTC TRBV20-1 - TRBJ2-7 -
CASSLEPGLVGSLEQYF TGTGCCAGCAGCTTAGAGCCGGGACTAGTGGGGAGTCTCGAGCAGTACTTC TRBV11-2 TRBD2 TRBJ2-7 once
CASSSTSGHNEQFF TGCGCCAGCAGCTCGACTAGCGGGCACAATGAGCAGTTCTTC TRBV5-1 TRBD2 TRBJ2-1 once